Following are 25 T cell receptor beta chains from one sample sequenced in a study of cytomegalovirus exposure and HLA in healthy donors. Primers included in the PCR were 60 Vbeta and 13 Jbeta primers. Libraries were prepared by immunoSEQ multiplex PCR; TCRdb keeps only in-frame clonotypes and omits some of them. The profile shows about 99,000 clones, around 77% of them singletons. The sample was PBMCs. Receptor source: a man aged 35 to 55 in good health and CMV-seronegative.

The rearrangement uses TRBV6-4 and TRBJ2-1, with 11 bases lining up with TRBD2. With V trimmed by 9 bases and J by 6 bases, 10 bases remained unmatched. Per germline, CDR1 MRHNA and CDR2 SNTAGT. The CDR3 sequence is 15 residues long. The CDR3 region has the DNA TGTGCCAGTATTATAGCGGGAGGGCCGTGCAATGAGCAGTTCTTC. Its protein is CASIIAGGPCNEQFF.

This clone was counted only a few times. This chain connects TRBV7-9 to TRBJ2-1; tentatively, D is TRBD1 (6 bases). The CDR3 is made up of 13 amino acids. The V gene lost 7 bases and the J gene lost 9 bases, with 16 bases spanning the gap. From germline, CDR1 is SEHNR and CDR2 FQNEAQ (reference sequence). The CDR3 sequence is CASKETGTSEQFF. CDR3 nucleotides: TGTGCCAGCAAAGAAACAGGGACGTCTGAGCAGTTCTTC.

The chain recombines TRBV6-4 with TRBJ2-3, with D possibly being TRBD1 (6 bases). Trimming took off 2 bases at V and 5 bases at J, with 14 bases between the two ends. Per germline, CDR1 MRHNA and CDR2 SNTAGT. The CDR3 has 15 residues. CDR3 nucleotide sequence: TGTGCCAGCAGTGACGGGCAGGGGATCGGAGATACGCAGTATTTT. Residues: CASSDGQGIGDTQYF.

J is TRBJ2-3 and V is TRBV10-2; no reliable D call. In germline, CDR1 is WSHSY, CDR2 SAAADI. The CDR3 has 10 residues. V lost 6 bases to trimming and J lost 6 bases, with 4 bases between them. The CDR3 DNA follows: TGCGCCAGCAGGAGTGATACGCAGTATTTT. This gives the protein CASRSDTQYF.

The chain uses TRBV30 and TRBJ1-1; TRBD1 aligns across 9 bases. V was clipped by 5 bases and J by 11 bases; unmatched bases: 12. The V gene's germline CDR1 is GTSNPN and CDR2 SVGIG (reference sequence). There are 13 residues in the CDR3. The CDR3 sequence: CAWSGQGGNRAFF. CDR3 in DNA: TGTGCCTGGTCGGGACAGGGAGGTAACAGGGCTTTCTTT.

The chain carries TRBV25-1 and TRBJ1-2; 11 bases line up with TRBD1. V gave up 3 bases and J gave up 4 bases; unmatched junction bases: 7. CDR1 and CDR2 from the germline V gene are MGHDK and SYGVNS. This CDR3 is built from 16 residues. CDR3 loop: CASSDARTGGFYGYTF. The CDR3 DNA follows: TGTGCCAGCAGTGATGCTCGGACAGGGGGCTTCTATGGCTACACCTTC.

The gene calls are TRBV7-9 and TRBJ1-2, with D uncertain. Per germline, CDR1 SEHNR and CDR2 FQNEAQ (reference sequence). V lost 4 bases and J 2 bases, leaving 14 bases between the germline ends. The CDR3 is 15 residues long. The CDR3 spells CASSYFVGSNYGYTF. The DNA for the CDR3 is TGTGCCAGCAGCTATTTCGTTGGGAGCAACTATGGCTACACCTTC.

This CDR3 reads CASSTPDGRDFYEQYF. The CDR3 nucleotides are TGTGCCAGCAGCACCCCAGACGGGAGAGACTTCTACGAGCAGTACTTC. The chain couples TRBV28 to TRBJ2-7, with D tentatively TRBD2 (6 bases). The CDR3 has 16 amino acids. CDR1 and CDR2 (germline): MDHEN, SYDVKM. V lost 6 bases and J lost 3, with 21 bases in between. Combining the CDR3 with reference TRBV28 and TRBJ2-7 gives the whole variable domain DVKVTQSSRYLVKRTGEKVFLECVQDMDHENMFWYRQDPGLGLRLIYFSYDVKMKEKGDIPEGYSVSREKKERFSLILESASTNQTSMYLCASSTPDGRDFYEQYFGPGTRLTVT.

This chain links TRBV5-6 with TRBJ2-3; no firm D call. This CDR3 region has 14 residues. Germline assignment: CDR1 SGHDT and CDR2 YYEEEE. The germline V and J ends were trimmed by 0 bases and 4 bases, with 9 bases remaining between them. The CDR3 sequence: CASSLGQVADTQYF. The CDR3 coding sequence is TGTGCCAGCAGCTTGGGTCAGGTCGCAGATACGCAGTATTTT.

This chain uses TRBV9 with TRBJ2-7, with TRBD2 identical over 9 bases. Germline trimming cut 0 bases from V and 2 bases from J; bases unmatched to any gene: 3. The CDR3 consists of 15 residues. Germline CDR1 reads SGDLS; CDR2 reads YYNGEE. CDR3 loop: CASSVGLAGPYEQYF. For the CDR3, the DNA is TGTGCCAGCAGCGTAGGGCTAGCGGGACCCTACGAGCAGTACTTC. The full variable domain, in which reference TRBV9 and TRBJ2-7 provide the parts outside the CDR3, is DSGVTQTPKHLITATGQRVTLRCSPRSGDLSVYWYQQSLDQGLQFLIQYYNGEERAKGNILERFSAQQFPDLHSELNLSSLELGDSALYFCASSVGLAGPYEQYFGPGTRLTVT.

The CDR3 is CASSDTDADTQYF. Written as DNA, the CDR3 is TGTGCCAGCAGTGACACAGACGCAGATACGCAGTATTTT. This chain connects TRBV6-1 to TRBJ2-3; D not certain. Trimming pared 3 bases from V and 4 bases from J, leaving 8 bases between. The V gene's germline CDR1 is MNHNS and CDR2 SASEGT. CDR3 length: 13 residues.

In nucleotides, the CDR3 is TGTGCCAGCAGCGCTACCGGGACAGGGTCCTACGAGCAGTACTTC. Translation gives CASSATGTGSYEQYF. The chain is built from TRBV9 and TRBJ2-7; 9 bases align to TRBD1. V lost 3 bases, J lost 1 base, and 5 bases stayed unmatched. CDR3 length equals 15 residues. Per the germline V gene, CDR1 is SGDLS and CDR2 is YYNGEE.

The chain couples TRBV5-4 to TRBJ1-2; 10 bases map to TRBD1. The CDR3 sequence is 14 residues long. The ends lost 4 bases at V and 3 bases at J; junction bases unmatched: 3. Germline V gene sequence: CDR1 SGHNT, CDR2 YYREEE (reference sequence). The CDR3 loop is CASSPGTGDYGYTF. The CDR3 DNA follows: TGTGCCAGCAGCCCTGGGACAGGGGACTATGGCTACACCTTC.

The CDR3 nucleotides read TGTGCCAGCACTAGCGGACCTTCTGAGCAGTATTTT. This encodes CASTSGPSEQYF. The genes are TRBV2 and TRBJ2-3, with TRBD2 matching 7 bases. Germline V gene lookup returns CDR1 SNHLY and CDR2 FYNNEI. The CDR3 consists of 12 residues. The ends lost 7 bases at V and 11 bases at J; junction bases unmatched: 9.

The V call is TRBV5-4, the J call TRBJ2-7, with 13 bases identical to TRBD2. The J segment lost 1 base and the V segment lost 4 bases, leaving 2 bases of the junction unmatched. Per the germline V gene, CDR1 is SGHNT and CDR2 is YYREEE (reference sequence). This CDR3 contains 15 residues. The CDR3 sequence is CASSGGLAGSYEQYF. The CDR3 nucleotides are TGTGCCAGCAGCGGGGGACTAGCGGGATCCTACGAGCAGTACTTC.

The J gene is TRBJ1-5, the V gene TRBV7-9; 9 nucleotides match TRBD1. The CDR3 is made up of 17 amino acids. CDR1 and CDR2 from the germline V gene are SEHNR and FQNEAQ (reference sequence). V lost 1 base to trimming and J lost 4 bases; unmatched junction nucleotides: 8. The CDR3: CASSLVNRGPQNQPQHF. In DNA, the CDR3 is TGTGCCAGCAGCTTAGTCAACAGGGGGCCTCAAAATCAGCCCCAGCATTTT.

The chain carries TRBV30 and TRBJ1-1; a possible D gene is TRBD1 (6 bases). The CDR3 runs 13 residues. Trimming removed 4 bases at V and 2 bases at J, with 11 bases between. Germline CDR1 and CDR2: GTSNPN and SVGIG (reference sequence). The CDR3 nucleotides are TGTGCCTGGACCCGGGACACCAACACTGAAGCTTTCTTT. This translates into CAWTRDTNTEAFF. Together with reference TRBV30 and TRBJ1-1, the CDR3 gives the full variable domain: SQTIHQWPATLVQPVGSPLSLECTVEGTSNPNLYWYRQAAGRGLQLLFYSVGIGQISSEVPQNLSASRPQDRQFILSSKKLLLSDSGFYLCAWTRDTNTEAFFGQGTRLTVV.

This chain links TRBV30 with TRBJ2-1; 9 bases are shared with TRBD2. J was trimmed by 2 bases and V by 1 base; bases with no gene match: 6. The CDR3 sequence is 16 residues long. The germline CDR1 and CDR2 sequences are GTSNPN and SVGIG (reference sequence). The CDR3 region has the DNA TGTGCCTGGAGTGCCCTTGCGGGGGGGCCCTACAATGAGCAGTTCTTC. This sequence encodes CAWSALAGGPYNEQFF.

The CDR3 loop reads CASSAGQGVLYEQYF. The DNA of the CDR3 is TGTGCCAGTAGTGCGGGACAGGGCGTTCTCTACGAGCAGTACTTC. The chain links TRBV19 to TRBJ2-7, with TRBD1 identical over 9 bases. The CDR3 sequence is 15 residues long. V lost 5 bases and J lost 3; bases outside the gene matches: 8. From germline, CDR1 is LNHDA and CDR2 SQIVND (reference sequence).

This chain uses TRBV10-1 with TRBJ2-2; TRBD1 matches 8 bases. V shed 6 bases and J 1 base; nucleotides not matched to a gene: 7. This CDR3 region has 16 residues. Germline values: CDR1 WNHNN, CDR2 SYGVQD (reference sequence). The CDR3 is CASSPRGTGNTGELFF. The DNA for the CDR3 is TGCGCCAGCAGCCCACGCGGGACAGGGAACACCGGGGAGCTGTTTTTT.

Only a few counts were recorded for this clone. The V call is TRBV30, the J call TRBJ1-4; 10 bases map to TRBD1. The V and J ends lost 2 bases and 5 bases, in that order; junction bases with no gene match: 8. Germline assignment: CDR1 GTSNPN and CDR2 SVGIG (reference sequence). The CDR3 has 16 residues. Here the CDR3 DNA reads TGTGCCTGGAGTTCCCGAACGGGACAGGGGAATGAAAAACTGTTTTTT. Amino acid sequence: CAWSSRTGQGNEKLFF.

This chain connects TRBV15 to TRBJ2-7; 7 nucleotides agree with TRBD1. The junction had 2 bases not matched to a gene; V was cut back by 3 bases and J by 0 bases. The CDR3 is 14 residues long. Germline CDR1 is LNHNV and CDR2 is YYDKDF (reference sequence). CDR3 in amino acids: CATSSGDSSYEQYF. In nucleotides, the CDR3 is TGTGCCACCAGCAGTGGGGACAGCTCCTACGAGCAGTACTTC.

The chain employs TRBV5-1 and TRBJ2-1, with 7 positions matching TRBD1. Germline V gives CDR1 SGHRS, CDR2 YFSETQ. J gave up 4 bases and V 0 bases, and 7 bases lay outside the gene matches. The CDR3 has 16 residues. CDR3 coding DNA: TGCGCCAGCAGCTTGGCCGCCGGGACAGTATACAATGAGCAGTTCTTC. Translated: CASSLAAGTVYNEQFF.

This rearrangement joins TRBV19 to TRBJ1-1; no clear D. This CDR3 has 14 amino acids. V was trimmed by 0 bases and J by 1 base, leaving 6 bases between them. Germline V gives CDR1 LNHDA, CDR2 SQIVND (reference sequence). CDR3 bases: TGTGCCAGTAGTATAGATCTCAGGAACACTGAAGCTTTCTTT. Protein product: CASSIDLRNTEAFF. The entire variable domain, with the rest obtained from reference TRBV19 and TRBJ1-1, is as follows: DGGITQSPKYLFRKEGQNVTLSCEQNLNHDAMYWYRQDPGQGLRLIYYSQIVNDFQKGDIAEGYSVSREKKESFPLTVTSAQKNPTAFYLCASSIDLRNTEAFFGQGTRLTVV.

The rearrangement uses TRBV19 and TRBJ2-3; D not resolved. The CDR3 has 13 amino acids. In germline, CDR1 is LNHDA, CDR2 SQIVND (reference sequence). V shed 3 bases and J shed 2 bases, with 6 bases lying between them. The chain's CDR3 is CASSIRYTDTQYF. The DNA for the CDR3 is TGTGCCAGTAGTATCAGATACACAGATACGCAGTATTTT.